This T cell receptor beta chain was identified in a study of T cells in Graves' hyperthyroidism and ophthalmopathy. The study included ophthalmopathy patients with Clinical Activity Score at least 3, NOSPECS grade at least 4 and duration under 3 months. Cells are PBMCs isolated from about 10 ml of fresh blood. This CDR3 has 12 residues. The germline V gene encodes CDR1 SQVTM and CDR2 ANQGSEA. Study-level points and caveats: Ophthalmopathy was told apart from stable hyperthyroidism by a 13 V-J model.

This clonotype was observed at least ten times. No antigen is known for it. Amplified TCR beta CDR3 regions came from RNA transcripts. HTBI primers were used for first-round RT-PCR of the TCR CDR3. TCRdb ran MiXCR on the multiplex PCR reads and lists one entry per CDR3 protein. The sample contains about 500,000 distinct CDR3 sequences, roughly a sixth of which appear only once. The chain has TRBV29-1 and TRBJ2-7; D ambiguous. The receptor was isolated from a woman aged 25 to 45 with Graves' ophthalmopathy. Sequencing input: blood. The CDR3 here is CSGVIRENEQYF. The CDR3 bases are TGCAGTGGGGTCATTAGAGAGAACGAGCAGTACTTC.